The following is a TCR beta chain sequence with its context. This sample stems from a study of blood T cell repertoires in COVID-19. Study-level background: Samples of COVID-19 (acute and convalescent) were obtained from the United States, Italy and Spain.

Clones were read by immunoSEQ multiplex PCR, and TCRdb kept only the in-frame ones, dropping some. The table lists about 380,000 clones, approximately 89% of them singletons. The CDR3 runs 11 residues. Germline V gene data show CDR1 as SQVTM and CDR2 as ANQGSEA. The V gene lost 4 bases and the J gene lost 4 bases, with 7 bases spanning the gap. This sequence was found in a man younger than 45 who had recovered from COVID-19. The gene calls are TRBV29-1 and TRBJ1-1; TRBD1 might be the D (5 bases). Sequences were obtained from PBMCs or T cells enriched from blood (not recorded which). The CDR3 sequence: CSVAQGTEAFF. The CDR3 region has the DNA TGCAGCGTTGCTCAGGGCACTGAAGCTTTCTTT.